The rows below give T cell receptor beta chains drawn from one sample of a study of T cell responses to AZD1222 COVID-19 vaccine. TCRdb keeps only in-frame clones here, not all; method: immunoSEQ multiplex PCR. The sample carries roughly 160,000 clones, about 91% recorded once. The sample here was peripheral blood, taken 28 days after the second AZD1222 dose. These receptors all come from an adult who received the AZD1222 COVID-19 vaccine. Each CDR3 is given with its conserved first and last residue. Fields, in order: D gene, V gene, clone size, J gene, CDR3 protein, CDR3 DNA. The D gene is left open where the match is weak. Some rows mark clone size as missing; the rest say once, few, many or name a class of expanded clone.

>-|TRBV4-2|once|TRBJ2-4
CASSQGYKELNIQYF
TGTGCCAGCAGCCAAGGCTACAAAGAATTGAACATTCAGTACTTC
>-|TRBV5-1|-|TRBJ1-1
CASSLTGWGEAFF
TGCGCCAGCAGCTTGACGGGGTGGGGTGAAGCTTTCTTT
>-|TRBV28|-|TRBJ2-7
CASSFDSQRWTYEQYF
TGTGCCAGCAGTTTCGATTCTCAGCGGTGGACCTACGAGCAGTACTTC
>-|TRBV30|-|TRBJ1-6
CAWSPPLHF
TGTGCCTGGAGCCCACCCCTCCACTTT
>TRBD1|TRBV18|-|TRBJ1-6
CASSPGTGESPLHF
TGTGCCAGCTCACCAGGGACAGGAGAGTCACCCCTCCACTTT
>TRBD1|TRBV3-1/TRBV3-2|-|TRBJ1-2
CASSARQGAGGYTF
TGTGCCAGCAGCGCCCGACAGGGGGCAGGGGGCTACACCTTC
>TRBD2|TRBV4-3|-|TRBJ2-1
CASSQGSSGDYNEQFF
TGCGCCAGCAGCCAAGGGTCTAGCGGAGATTACAATGAGCAGTTCTTC
>TRBD1|TRBV7-2|once|TRBJ2-1
CASSTFRDRAYNEQFF
TGTGCCAGCAGCACCTTCCGGGACAGGGCCTACAATGAGCAGTTCTTC
>-|TRBV6-1|-|TRBJ1-2
CASSEGTPVMGYGYTF
TGTGCCAGCAGTGAAGGGACGCCGGTGATGGGGTATGGCTACACCTTC
>-|TRBV5-1|-|TRBJ2-4
CASSPGTKTLNIQYF
TGCGCCAGCAGCCCCGGGACGAAAACACTAAACATTCAGTACTTC
>-|TRBV4-1|-|TRBJ1-6
CASSQDFDGGWNSPLHF
TGCGCCAGCAGCCAAGATTTTGACGGAGGGTGGAATTCACCCCTCCACTTT
>-|TRBV6-2/TRBV6-3|-|TRBJ1-5
CASSYVLQGTQPQHF
TGTGCCAGCAGTTACGTTTTACAGGGAACTCAGCCCCAGCATTTT
>-|TRBV21-1|-|TRBJ1-3
CASTDGREGGSGNTIYF
TGTGCCAGCACCGATGGCAGGGAGGGGGGTTCTGGAAACACCATATATTTT
>-|TRBV4-2|-|TRBJ2-7
CASSHPTKPPLYEQYF
TGTGCCAGCAGCCACCCCACCAAGCCCCCTCTCTACGAGCAGTACTTC
>TRBD1|TRBV27|-|TRBJ2-7
CASSTGTGRYEQYF
TGTGCCAGCAGTACCGGGACAGGGCGTTACGAGCAGTACTTC
>TRBD1|TRBV24-1|-|TRBJ2-3
CATSPGTGDTDTQYF
TGTGCCACCAGTCCTGGGACAGGAGACACAGATACGCAGTATTTT
>TRBD2|TRBV30|-|TRBJ2-3
CAWSLAGWSDTQYF
TGTGCCTGGAGCCTAGCGGGGTGGTCGGATACGCAGTATTTT
>TRBD2|TRBV2|once|TRBJ2-1
CASRLSLAGMANEQFF
TGTGCCAGCAGGTTAAGTCTAGCGGGAATGGCGAATGAGCAGTTCTTC
>-|TRBV7-2|-|TRBJ1-5
CASSVRGDQPQHF
TGTGCCAGCAGCGTGAGAGGGGATCAGCCCCAGCATTTT
>-|TRBV5-6|-|TRBJ2-2
CASSLGRSRGTLNTGELFF
TGTGCCAGCAGCTTGGGAAGATCGAGGGGGACGCTTAACACCGGGGAGCTGTTTTTT
>-|TRBV7-2|-|TRBJ1-1
CASSFGSIGTNTEAFF
TGTGCCAGCAGCTTCGGGTCGATAGGGACTAACACTGAAGCTTTCTTT
>-|TRBV7-3|once|TRBJ2-5
CASSPRAARGTQYF
TGTGCCAGCAGCCCCCGGGCGGCCCGGGGGACCCAGTACTTC
>TRBD1|TRBV18|once|TRBJ1-4
CASSPNRGTNEKLFF
TGTGCCAGCTCACCTAACAGGGGAACTAATGAAAAACTGTTTTTT
>-|TRBV13|-|TRBJ1-1
CASSLGRVGTEAFF
TGTGCCAGCAGCTTAGGCAGGGTTGGCACTGAAGCTTTCTTT
>TRBD2|TRBV7-2|-|TRBJ2-5
CASSFLAGGRETQYF
TGTGCCAGCAGCTTTCTAGCGGGGGGGAGGGAGACCCAGTACTTC
>TRBD2|TRBV6-2/TRBV6-3|-|TRBJ2-3
CASSDGLAGVDTQYF
TGTGCCAGCAGCGACGGGTTAGCGGGAGTGGATACGCAGTATTTT
>-|TRBV19|-|TRBJ1-2
CATQGGVVNYGYTF
TGTGCCACCCAAGGAGGAGTTGTAAACTATGGCTACACCTTC
>-|TRBV4-2|-|TRBJ2-7
CASSQVSGVEQYF
TGTGCCAGCAGCCAAGTGTCCGGCGTGGAGCAGTACTTC
>-|TRBV2|-|TRBJ1-2
CASSEARDGYTF
TGTGCCAGCAGTGAGGCCAGGGACGGCTACACCTTC
>-|TRBV7-9|-|TRBJ1-3
CASSLFSWQSGNTIYF
TGTGCCAGCAGCTTGTTTTCTTGGCAATCTGGAAACACCATATATTTT
>-|TRBV25-1|-|TRBJ1-4
CASRSNHEKLFF
TGTGCCAGCAGGAGCAACCATGAAAAACTGTTTTTT
>-|TRBV6-4|-|TRBJ1-6
CASSRDGNSPLHF
TGTGCCAGCAGTCGGGACGGTAATTCACCCCTCCACTTT
>-|TRBV7-8|-|TRBJ2-7
CASSPVGVSSYEQYF
TGTGCCAGCAGCCCCGTGGGGGTAAGCTCCTACGAGCAGTACTTC
>-|TRBV6-1|-|TRBJ1-3
CASSETALPRNTIYF
TGTGCCAGCAGTGAAACGGCCTTACCTCGAAACACCATATATTTT
>-|TRBV6-5|-|TRBJ1-1
CASSTQGLNTEAFF
TGTGCCAGCAGTACCCAGGGGCTGAACACTGAAGCTTTCTTT